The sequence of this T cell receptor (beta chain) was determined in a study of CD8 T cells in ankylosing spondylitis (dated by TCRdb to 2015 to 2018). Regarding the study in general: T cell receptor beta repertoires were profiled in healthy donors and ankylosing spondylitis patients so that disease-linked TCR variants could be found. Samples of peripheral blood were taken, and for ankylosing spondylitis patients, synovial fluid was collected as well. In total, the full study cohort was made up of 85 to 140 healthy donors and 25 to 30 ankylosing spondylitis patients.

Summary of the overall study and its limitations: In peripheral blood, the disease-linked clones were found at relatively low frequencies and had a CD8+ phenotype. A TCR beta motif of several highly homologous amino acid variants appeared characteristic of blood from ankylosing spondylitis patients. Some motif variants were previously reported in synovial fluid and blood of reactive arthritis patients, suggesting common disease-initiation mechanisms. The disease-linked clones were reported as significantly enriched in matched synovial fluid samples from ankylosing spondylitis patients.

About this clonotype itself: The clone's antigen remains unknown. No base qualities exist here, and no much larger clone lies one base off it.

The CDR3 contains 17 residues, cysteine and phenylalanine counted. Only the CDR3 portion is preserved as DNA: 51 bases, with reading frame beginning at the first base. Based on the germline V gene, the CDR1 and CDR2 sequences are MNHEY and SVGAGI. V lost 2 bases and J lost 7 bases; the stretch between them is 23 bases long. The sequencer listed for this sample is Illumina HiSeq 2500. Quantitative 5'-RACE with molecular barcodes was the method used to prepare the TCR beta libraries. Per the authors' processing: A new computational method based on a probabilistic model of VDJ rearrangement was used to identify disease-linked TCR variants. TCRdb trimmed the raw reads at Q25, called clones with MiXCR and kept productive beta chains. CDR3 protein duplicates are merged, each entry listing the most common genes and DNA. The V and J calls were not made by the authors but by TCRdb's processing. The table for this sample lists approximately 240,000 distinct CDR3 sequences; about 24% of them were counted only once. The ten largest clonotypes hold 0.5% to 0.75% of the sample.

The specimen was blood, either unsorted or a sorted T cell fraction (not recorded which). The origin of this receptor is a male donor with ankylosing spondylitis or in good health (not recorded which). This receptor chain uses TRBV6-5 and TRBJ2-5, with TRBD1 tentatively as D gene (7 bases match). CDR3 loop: CASSYQGGGGAPATQYF. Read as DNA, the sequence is TGTGCCAGCAGTTACCAGGGGGGTGGAGGGGCACCGGCGACCCAGTACTTC.